Listed below are T cell receptor beta chains from one sample, sequenced in a study of blood T cell repertoires in COVID-19. Assay used: immunoSEQ multiplex PCR; TCRdb lists only in-frame clones, some missing. The top ten hold roughly 2% of the sample, which has about 250,000 clones, 70% to 90% seen once. Sample: peripheral blood. These receptors were taken from a middle-aged woman who had recovered from COVID-19. The CDR3 runs from the conserved cysteine through the conserved F or W. Clone size, where shown, is once, few, many, or a class for clones that have expanded.

v_call	j_call	clone_size	cdr3_aa
TRBV9	TRBJ2-5	-	CASSVDGGAETQYF
TRBV19	TRBJ2-2	-	CASSPGQGANTGELFF
TRBV18	TRBJ2-5	-	CASSPGSTKKETQYF
TRBV7-9	TRBJ2-5	-	CASSLGEVGHQETQYF
TRBV7-3	TRBJ2-1	-	CASSLFSLADEQFF
TRBV5-1	TRBJ2-7	-	CASSIGQSSYEQYF
TRBV30	TRBJ2-3	-	CAWSGRTGRTDTQYF
TRBV7-9	TRBJ1-6	-	CASRHDRVNSPLHF
TRBV5-1	TRBJ2-1	-	CASSLRDSYNEQFF
TRBV5-4	TRBJ1-2	few	CASSFSGTALGGYTF
TRBV24-1	TRBJ2-3	once	CATSGLAGGNTQYF
TRBV2	TRBJ2-7	-	CASSASATGADEQYF
TRBV6-2/TRBV6-3	TRBJ1-2	-	CASSYWDRGYGYTF
TRBV19	TRBJ2-7	-	CASKMDSSSYEQYF
TRBV7-2	TRBJ1-2	-	CASSFATGMVNYGYTF
TRBV5-1	TRBJ1-2	-	CASSLEGETNYGYTF
TRBV6-2/TRBV6-3	TRBJ1-2	-	CASRPTGGNGYTF
TRBV14	TRBJ2-1	-	CASSPRPGGSHEQFF
TRBV14	TRBJ1-2	-	CASSQDRSRFSSGYTF
TRBV27	TRBJ2-3	-	CASRQDLGTSGRSDTQYF
TRBV28	TRBJ2-7	-	CASKRTAYEQYF
TRBV7-2	TRBJ1-2	-	CASSSQQGGYGYTF
TRBV5-1	TRBJ2-7	few	CASSLDPAGVYEQYF
TRBV6-1	TRBJ2-7	-	CASSEALNEQYF
TRBV6-5	TRBJ2-1	-	CASSLSGGSSYNEQFF
TRBV19	TRBJ2-5	-	CASSMQGRQETQYF
TRBV30	TRBJ2-1	-	CAWTSGVYNEQFF
TRBV27	TRBJ1-4	-	CASSFRIGQGKGLPSKNLF
TRBV27	TRBJ2-5	-	CASTPGTSGRVETQYF
TRBV9	TRBJ2-5	once	CASSVSAGGKGTQYF
TRBV4-3	TRBJ1-6	-	CASSRGLYDNSPLHF
TRBV12-5	TRBJ2-5	-	CASGLVITSGVGETQYF
TRBV3-1/TRBV3-2	TRBJ1-5	-	CASSFLGGQPQHF
TRBV19	TRBJ2-1	-	CASSISIPGLAGGNDNEQFF
TRBV3-1/TRBV3-2	TRBJ2-7	once	CASSQRTLAYEQYF
TRBV4-3	TRBJ2-1	-	CASSQEGGTRSLYNEQFF
TRBV6-1	TRBJ1-6	-	CASGDHYNSPLHF
TRBV5-6	TRBJ2-7	-	CASSLAYEQYF
TRBV19	TRBJ2-7	-	CAFTGTGGYEQYF
TRBV27	TRBJ2-7	-	CASSLSQGGYEQYF
TRBV18	TRBJ2-7	-	CASFTTQGHEQYF
TRBV13	TRBJ2-2	-	CASSSPRRGRRVTGELFF
TRBV28	TRBJ1-6	-	CASSIDSRPNSPLHF
TRBV7-2	TRBJ1-2	-	CASSLEVGRGDYGYTF
TRBV5-1	TRBJ1-5	-	CASSATGDQPQHF
TRBV11-3	TRBJ2-1	-	CASSLTGTVYNEQFF
TRBV5-1	TRBJ2-1	-	CASSILTSGVNEQFF
TRBV7-3	TRBJ2-3	-	CASSPTGGPRGGTQYF
TRBV3-1/TRBV3-2	TRBJ2-7	-	CASSPLAGGQYEQYF
TRBV13	TRBJ1-2	-	CASSYGTGGGLYGGYGYTF
TRBV5-8	TRBJ2-5	-	CASTAYLTGPQETQYF
TRBV7-8	TRBJ1-5	few	CASSLTGFNSNQPQHF
TRBV6-1	TRBJ2-1	-	CASSENVAGGSLNEQFF
TRBV11-2	TRBJ1-3	-	CASSLERGLPTIYF
TRBV7-6	TRBJ2-3	-	CASSFAGGTDTQYF
TRBV19	TRBJ2-2	-	CASSINRGKGGTGELFF